The entry below gives a single T cell receptor (beta chain) sequence along with its context. The antigen remains unidentified. The data were obtained in a study of cytomegalovirus exposure and HLA in healthy donors. Findings and limits, study-wide: Three chains tied to CMV proved CMV antigen-specific in vitro. Cytomegalovirus association was assigned to approximately 160 TCR beta chains.

Germline CDR1 is SGHVS and CDR2 is FNYEAQ. This CDR3 comprises 15 residues. Trimming at V came to 0 bases and at J to 4 bases, leaving 4 bases not matched to a gene. TCRdb's copy holds only in-frame clones and misses some; the assay was immunoSEQ multiplex PCR. The table has 95,000 to 120,000 clones, 90% to 96% seen once. The gene calls are TRBV7-6 and TRBJ2-3; 7 bases fit TRBD1. The sequencing sample was made of PBMCs. The sequence was obtained from a young woman in good health and CMV-seronegative. The CDR3 DNA reads TGTGCCAGCAGCTTAGCACAGGGGTATCCAGATACGCAGTATTTT. It specifies CASSLAQGYPDTQYF.